This TCR beta chain emerged from a study of blood T cell repertoires in COVID-19. In the original analysis: Reference gene primer amplification yielded estimated nucleated cell counts. This table comes from immunoSEQ multiplex PCR, and its TCRdb copy is limited to in-frame clones, with some not included. The DNA gave D and trimming, while V, J and clone size come from that table. The table has over 120,000 clones, just under 90% seen once; the top ten hold less than 10%. This CDR3 contains 11 residues. Trimming pared 3 bases from V and 13 bases from J, leaving 10 bases between. Germline-derived CDR1 and CDR2 are MNHNS and SASEGT.

The V call is TRBV6-1, the J call TRBJ2-1; unclear D gene. Sample: peripheral blood. The receptor's source is a woman in her forties or fifties with active or convalescent COVID-19. CDR3 loop: CASSDERLQFF. In nucleotides, the CDR3 is TGTGCCAGCAGTGATGAGAGGCTCCAGTTCTTC.